A selection of T cell receptor beta chains follows, all from one sample in a study of cytomegalovirus exposure and HLA in healthy donors. This table comes from immunoSEQ multiplex PCR, and its TCRdb copy is limited to in-frame clones, with some not included. This table holds 150,000 to 180,000 clones, roughly 77% found once. Sequencing input: PBMCs. The receptors stem from a man aged 25-45 years in good health and CMV-seropositive. Each CDR3 is given with its conserved first and last residue. D genes are given only for firm matches.

J: TRBJ1-5
D: -
V: TRBV19
CDR3: CASSNGQNQPQHF

J: TRBJ2-6
D: -
V: TRBV2
CDR3: CASSGLAGANVLTF

J: TRBJ2-1
D: TRBD1
V: TRBV10-3
CDR3: CAIRGQGLQREQFF

J: TRBJ1-1
D: -
V: TRBV7-2
CDR3: CASSLGGTNTEAFF

J: TRBJ1-6
D: -
V: TRBV28
CDR3: CASSLTRNLLHF

J: TRBJ2-7
D: TRBD2
V: TRBV29-1
CDR3: CSGLAGYEQYF

J: TRBJ2-1
D: TRBD1
V: TRBV19
CDR3: CASSMGGTGGKNEQFF

J: TRBJ1-2
D: TRBD1
V: TRBV5-4
CDR3: CASSLGGADYGYTF

J: TRBJ2-7
D: -
V: TRBV28
CDR3: CASSFQGTVWEQYF

J: TRBJ1-1
D: TRBD1
V: TRBV7-6
CDR3: CASSLGGTVGKNTEAFF

J: TRBJ2-5
D: TRBD1
V: TRBV5-1
CDR3: CASSLASGGGETQYF

J: TRBJ1-4
D: -
V: TRBV15
CDR3: CATSRGRGSTNEKLFF

J: TRBJ1-3
D: -
V: TRBV11-2
CDR3: CASRPSPREGRGNTIYF

J: TRBJ1-1
D: -
V: TRBV7-2
CDR3: CASSPWMGRNTEAFF

J: TRBJ2-1
D: TRBD2
V: TRBV19
CDR3: CASSSGGSGNEQFF

J: TRBJ1-2
D: -
V: TRBV10-3
CDR3: CAISESQGSNGYTF

J: TRBJ2-1
D: -
V: TRBV7-3
CDR3: CASKGGSLSNEQFF

J: TRBJ2-7
D: TRBD1
V: TRBV6-5
CDR3: CASSSRTGGPGEQYF

J: TRBJ2-7
D: TRBD1
V: TRBV11-2
CDR3: CASSPGTGSYEQYF

J: TRBJ1-5
D: TRBD1
V: TRBV30
CDR3: CAWSGTVSNQPQHF

J: TRBJ2-2
D: -
V: TRBV7-2
CDR3: CASSITRNTGELFF

J: TRBJ2-5
D: TRBD1
V: TRBV5-1
CDR3: CASSPRQGFEETQYF

J: TRBJ2-7
D: -
V: TRBV29-1
CDR3: CSVAPESAGSYEQYF

J: TRBJ1-3
D: TRBD1
V: TRBV7-2
CDR3: CASSRLGQTGNTIYF

J: TRBJ2-5
D: TRBD1
V: TRBV19
CDR3: CASSIQGVETQYF

J: TRBJ2-2
D: TRBD1
V: TRBV19
CDR3: CASRPPGQGAHGELFF

J: TRBJ2-3
D: TRBD2
V: TRBV9
CDR3: CASSVAPSGRTDTQYF

J: TRBJ2-1
D: TRBD2
V: TRBV10-3
CDR3: CAISESGTSGVNEQFF

J: TRBJ2-3
D: -
V: TRBV2
CDR3: CASLRDFTDTQYF

J: TRBJ1-5
D: -
V: TRBV7-2
CDR3: CASSSQGKQPQHF

J: TRBJ2-3
D: TRBD2
V: TRBV7-8
CDR3: CASSFASGGAADTQYF

J: TRBJ1-2
D: -
V: TRBV4-3
CDR3: CASSQVTGNYGYTF

J: TRBJ2-7
D: TRBD1
V: TRBV6-1
CDR3: CASRDRERSYEQYF

J: TRBJ2-2
D: TRBD2
V: TRBV30
CDR3: CALGRSGSGELFF

J: TRBJ2-2
D: -
V: TRBV14
CDR3: CASSRNAPTGELFF

J: TRBJ1-1
D: TRBD1
V: TRBV19
CDR3: CASSWDRGIEAFF

J: TRBJ1-2
D: TRBD1
V: TRBV29-1
CDR3: CSAGTGDGYTF

J: TRBJ2-7
D: TRBD1
V: TRBV27
CDR3: CASSVTLRTGERYEQYF

J: TRBJ2-2
D: -
V: TRBV7-3
CDR3: CASSFSGRRGNNTGELFF

J: TRBJ1-4
D: TRBD1
V: TRBV5-1
CDR3: CASSRTGNEKLFF

J: TRBJ2-7
D: -
V: TRBV29-1
CDR3: CSVRAGGLQYF